Each of the 20 T cell receptor beta chains below was sequenced from the same sample in a study of T cell responses to AZD1222 COVID-19 vaccine. Clones were sequenced by immunoSEQ multiplex PCR, and TCRdb holds only the in-frame ones, with some missing. The profile shows 45,000 to 65,000 clones, about nine tenths of them singletons. Source: peripheral blood, taken 28 days after the second AZD1222 dose. These receptors originate from an adult who received the AZD1222 COVID-19 vaccine.

This chain links TRBV3-1 (or the pseudogene TRBV3-2) with TRBJ2-7; the match to TRBD1 covers 7 bases. The trim removed 8 bases at V and 7 bases at J, leaving 14 bases unmatched. Looked up from germline, CDR1 is LGHDT and CDR2 is YNNKEL (reference sequence). The CDR3 is 14 amino acids. The DNA of the CDR3 is TGTGCCAGCCGTTCTGGGGACAGACAGAGTGAGCAGTACTTC. As protein: CASRSGDRQSEQYF.

This clone was seen a handful of times. V is TRBV7-9 and J is TRBJ1-1, with a possible D match to TRBD1 (6 bases). Trimming pared 4 bases from V and 7 bases from J, leaving 10 bases between. Germline assignment: CDR1 SEHNR and CDR2 FQNEAQ (reference sequence). CDR3 length equals 12 residues. Here the CDR3 DNA reads TGTGCCAGCAGCTCAAAGGGACATGAAGCTTTCTTT. Its translation: CASSSKGHEAFF.

In this sample, this clone turned up a few times. One end of the junction varies from germline; a read error may be responsible. This chain links TRBV7-7 with TRBJ2-5, with D tentatively TRBD1 or TRBD2 (5 bases each). CDR3 length equals 16 residues. CDR1 is SSHAT, CDR2 FNYEAQ, per germline (reference sequence). CDR3 sequence (DNA): TGTGCTAGCAGCTTAGCGACAGTGGGGACGCAAGAGACCCAGTACTTC. Amino acid sequence: CASSLATVGTQETQYF.

V gene TRBV5-1 combines with J gene TRBJ2-7; a possible D gene is TRBD1 (6 bases). The ends were cut back, 0 bases at V and 0 bases at J, with 16 bases in the middle. The germline V gene encodes CDR1 SGHRS and CDR2 YFSETQ. The CDR3 runs to 17 residues. CDR3 nucleotide sequence: TGCGCCAGCAGCTTGGCCGCGGCAGGGGCGAGCTCCTACGAGCAGTACTTC. It is translated as CASSLAAAGASSYEQYF.

J is TRBJ1-5 and V is TRBV6-5; no reliable D call. The germline V gene encodes CDR1 MNHEY and CDR2 SVGAGI. The length of the CDR3 is 15 residues. Trimming took 0 bases from V and 0 from J, leaving 6 bases between them. The CDR3 region is CASSYSGNSNQPQHF. The CDR3 DNA is TGTGCCAGCAGTTACTCGGGCAATAGCAATCAGCCCCAGCATTTT.

V is TRBV10-2 and J is TRBJ1-6; weak D call: TRBD1 (6 bases). The V gene lost 3 bases and the J gene lost 7 bases, with 13 bases spanning the gap. The CDR3 contains 15 residues. Germline V CDR1 and CDR2: WSHSY, SAAADI. DNA of the CDR3: TGCGCCAGCAGTGAACAACAGGGTAACAATTCACCCCTCCACTTT. Translating gives CASSEQQGNNSPLHF.

This rearrangement joins TRBV10-2 to TRBJ2-1; D is ambiguous. CDR3 size: 13 residues. Looked up from germline, CDR1 is WSHSY and CDR2 is SAAADI. V dropped 2 bases and J dropped 6 bases, with 8 bases sitting between them. The CDR3 DNA sequence: TGCGCCAGCAGTGAGCTGGTTGGCAATGAGCAGTTCTTC. It codes for CASSELVGNEQFF.

V is TRBV30 and J is TRBJ2-7; 8 bases map to TRBD1. The CDR3 is 12 residues long. V was pared by 8 bases and J by 4 bases, with 7 bases of the junction left unmatched. Germline lookup yields CDR1 GTSNPN and CDR2 SVGIG (reference sequence). This chain's CDR3 is CAADRAGYEQYF. In DNA form, the CDR3 reads TGTGCCGCGGACAGGGCCGGTTACGAGCAGTACTTC.

The chain has TRBV11-1 and TRBJ2-1, with D perhaps matching TRBD2 (5 bases). V was cut by 5 bases and J by 6 bases, with 14 bases left in between. The germline V gene encodes CDR1 SGHAT and CDR2 FQDESV (reference sequence). The CDR3 sequence is 14 residues long. This chain's CDR3 is CASSPVSGFNEQFF. CDR3 nucleotide sequence: TGTGCCAGCAGCCCGGTCAGCGGCTTCAATGAGCAGTTCTTC.

The rearrangement links TRBV5-6 to TRBJ1-2, with 8 bases lining up with TRBD1. After removal of 0 bases from V and 7 bases from J, the junction contained 8 bases not matched to a gene. CDR1 and CDR2 from the germline V gene are SGHDT and YYEEEE. This CDR3 spans 15 amino acids. The CDR3 nucleotides read TGTGCCAGCAGCTTGGTGGGACAGGTACGGGGTGGCTACACCTTC. This encodes CASSLVGQVRGGYTF.

The rearrangement joins TRBV27 to TRBJ2-2, with 9 bases lining up with TRBD2. The CDR3 contains 17 residues. J was trimmed by 4 bases and V by 5 bases; bases with no gene match: 11. Germline CDR1 MNHEY, CDR2 SMNVEV (reference sequence). DNA of the CDR3: TGTGCCAGCAGTCTACCTAGCGGGACCCGATCCACCGGGGAGCTGTTTTTT. Translated: CASSLPSGTRSTGELFF.

J is TRBJ2-7 and V is TRBV11-3, with a tentative D call TRBD1 (5 bases). The V end was cut by 1 base, the J end by 3 bases, with 10 bases between. Per germline, CDR1 SGHNT and CDR2 YENEEA. The CDR3 contains 14 residues. CDR3 coding DNA: TGTGCCAGCAGCTTAGGCAGGGCCTTCTACGAGCAGTACTTC. Translating gives CASSLGRAFYEQYF.

This chain connects TRBV3-1 (or the pseudogene TRBV3-2) to TRBJ2-2; a possible D gene is TRBD2 (5 bases). Trimming left V 1 base short and J 4 bases short, with 13 bases between. Germline assignment: CDR1 LGHDT and CDR2 YNNKEL (reference sequence). This CDR3 comprises 16 residues. DNA for the CDR3: TGTGCCAGCAGCCAAGGGGTGGCGGGTACCACCGGGGAGCTGTTTTTT. Protein product: CASSQGVAGTTGELFF.

This chain connects TRBV3-1 (or the pseudogene TRBV3-2) to TRBJ1-2, with D possibly TRBD1 on 6 matching bases. Germline CDR1 and CDR2: LGHDT and YNNKEL (reference sequence). V was trimmed by 8 bases and J by 0 bases, leaving 13 bases between them. This CDR3 spans 14 amino acids. The CDR3 DNA is TGTGCCAGCCGCGTGGCAGGGGCTAACTATGGCTACACCTTC. It encodes CASRVAGANYGYTF.

V usage is TRBV12-5 and J usage is TRBJ2-7; TRBD1 matches at 8 bases. The CDR3 is made up of 15 amino acids. The germline CDR1 and CDR2 sequences are LGHNT and FRNRAP. Trimming at V came to 0 bases and at J to 5 bases, leaving 6 bases not matched to a gene. The CDR3 region is CASGLVMGQDHEQYF. The DNA for the CDR3 is TGTGCTAGTGGTTTGGTAATGGGACAGGACCACGAGCAGTACTTC.

The V gene is TRBV5-8, the J gene TRBJ1-1; 9 positions agree with TRBD1. This CDR3 is built from 17 residues. V lost 2 bases, J lost 4 bases, and 12 bases stayed unmatched. CDR1 is SGHTS, CDR2 YDEGEE, per germline. CDR3 sequence (DNA): TGTGCCAGCAGCTTAACAGGGGGCGCGTATGTCGGCACTGAAGCTTTCTTT. Translation: CASSLTGGAYVGTEAFF.

CDR3 sequence (DNA): TGTGCCAGCAGCTTGGGGGGGCAGGCTAATGAAAAACTGTTTTTT. Amino acids: CASSLGGQANEKLFF. This chain connects TRBV7-3 to TRBJ1-4; D may be TRBD1 (6 bases). Germline CDR1 SGHTA, CDR2 FQGTGA. Trimming shortened V by 3 bases and J by 3 bases, and 11 bases separated the two germline ends. There are 15 residues in the CDR3.

This chain joins TRBV5-1 and TRBJ2-7; perhaps D is TRBD1 or TRBD2 (6 bases each). CDR3 length: 13 residues. Germline V gene sequence: CDR1 SGHRS, CDR2 YFSETQ. V was clipped by 4 bases and J by 7 bases, with 15 bases between them. The CDR3 DNA follows: TGCGCCAGCAGCCCCGGGGGCCCGGAGGAGCAGTACTTC. Translated, it gives CASSPGGPEEQYF.

The chain combines TRBV29-1 with TRBJ1-4; tentative D call: TRBD1 (6 bases). The V gene's germline CDR1 is SQVTM and CDR2 ANQGSEA. CDR3 length: 12 amino acids. The V gene lost 7 bases and the J gene lost 3 bases, with 9 bases spanning the gap. CDR3 nucleotides: TGCAGCGGGGGGCGGGCTAATGAAAAACTGTTTTTT. It specifies CSGGRANEKLFF.

The chain links TRBV5-4 to TRBJ2-7; TRBD1 aligns across 7 bases. Germline assignment: CDR1 SGHNT and CDR2 YYREEE (reference sequence). The CDR3 has 14 amino acids. The V segment lost 1 base and the J segment 4 bases; nucleotides outside the gene matches: 5. The CDR3 reads CASSLWGQRYEQYF. CDR3 sequence (DNA): TGTGCCAGCAGCTTGTGGGGACAGCGGTACGAGCAGTACTTC.